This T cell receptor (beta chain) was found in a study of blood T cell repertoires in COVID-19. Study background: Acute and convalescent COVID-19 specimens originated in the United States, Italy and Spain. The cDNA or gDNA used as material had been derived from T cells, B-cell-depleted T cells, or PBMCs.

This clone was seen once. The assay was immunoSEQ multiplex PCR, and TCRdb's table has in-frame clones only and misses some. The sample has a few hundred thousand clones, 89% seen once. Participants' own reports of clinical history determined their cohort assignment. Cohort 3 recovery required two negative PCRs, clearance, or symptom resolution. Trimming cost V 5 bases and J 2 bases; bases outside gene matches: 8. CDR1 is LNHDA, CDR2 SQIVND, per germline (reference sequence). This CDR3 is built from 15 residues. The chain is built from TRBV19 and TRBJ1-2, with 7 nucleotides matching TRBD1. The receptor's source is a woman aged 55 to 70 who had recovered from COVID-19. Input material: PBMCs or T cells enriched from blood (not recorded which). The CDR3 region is CASSPRQGSNYGYTF. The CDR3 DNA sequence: TGTGCCAGTAGTCCAAGACAGGGAAGCAACTATGGCTACACCTTC.